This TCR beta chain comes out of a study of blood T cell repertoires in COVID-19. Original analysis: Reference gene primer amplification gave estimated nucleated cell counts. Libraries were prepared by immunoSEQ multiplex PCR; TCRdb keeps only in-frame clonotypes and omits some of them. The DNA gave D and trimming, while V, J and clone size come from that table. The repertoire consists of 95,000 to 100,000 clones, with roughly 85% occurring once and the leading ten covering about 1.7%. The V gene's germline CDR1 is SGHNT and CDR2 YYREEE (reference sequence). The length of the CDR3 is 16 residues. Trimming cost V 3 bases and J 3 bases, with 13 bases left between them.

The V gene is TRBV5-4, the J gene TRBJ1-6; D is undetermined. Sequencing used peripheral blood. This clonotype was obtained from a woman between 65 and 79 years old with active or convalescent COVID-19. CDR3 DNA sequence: TGTGCCAGCAGCTCGGAGGGCAGTTACTATAATTCACCCCTCCACTTT. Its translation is CASSSEGSYYNSPLHF.